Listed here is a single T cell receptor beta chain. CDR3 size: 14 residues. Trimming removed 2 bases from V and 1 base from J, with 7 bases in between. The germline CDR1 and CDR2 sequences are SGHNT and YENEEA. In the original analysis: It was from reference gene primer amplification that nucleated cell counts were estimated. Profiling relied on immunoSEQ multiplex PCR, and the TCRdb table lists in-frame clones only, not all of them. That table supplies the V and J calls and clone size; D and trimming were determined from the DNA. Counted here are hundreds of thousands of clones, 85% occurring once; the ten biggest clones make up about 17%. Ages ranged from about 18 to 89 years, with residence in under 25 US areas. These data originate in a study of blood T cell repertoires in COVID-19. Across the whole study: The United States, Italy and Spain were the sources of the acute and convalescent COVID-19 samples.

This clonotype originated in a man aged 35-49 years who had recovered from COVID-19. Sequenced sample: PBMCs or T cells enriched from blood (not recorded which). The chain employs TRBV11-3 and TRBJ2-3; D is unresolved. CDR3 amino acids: CASSLSRGTDTQYF. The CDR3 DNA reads TGTGCCAGCAGCTTAAGTCGAGGCACAGATACGCAGTATTTT. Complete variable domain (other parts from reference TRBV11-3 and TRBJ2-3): EAGVVQSPRYKIIEKKQPVAFWCNPISGHNTLYWYLQNLGQGPELLIRYENEEAVDDSQLPKDRFSAERLKGVDSTLKIQPAELGDSAVYLCASSLSRGTDTQYFGPGTRLTVL.